These 27 T cell receptor beta chains were all obtained from the same sample, sequenced in a study of blood T cells in healthy people across ages. Sample-barcoded 5' priming and a J-beta primer mix drove a second PCR of about 6 to 12 cycles. TCRdb itself ran the 5' RACE reads through MiXCR, one entry per CDR3 protein. The sample includes about 640,000 distinct CDR3 sequences, 45% to 65% of them seen just once. The material sequenced was blood. These receptors all come from a man aged 55 to 70 in good health.

The chain carries TRBV29-1 and TRBJ1-2; D uncertain. Germline V gene data show CDR1 as SQVTM and CDR2 as ANQGSEA. Trimming shortened V by 0 bases and J by 8 bases, and 13 bases separated the two germline ends. The CDR3 consists of 13 residues. The DNA of the CDR3 is TGCAGCGTTGAAGATCGCAGTTCGGGAGGCTACACCTTC. Its protein is CSVEDRSSGGYTF.

The rearrangement joins TRBV2 to TRBJ2-4, with 7 bases that match TRBD1. Unmatched junction bases numbered 4, after V lost 6 bases and J lost 5 bases. The germline V gene encodes CDR1 SNHLY and CDR2 FYNNEI. CDR3 length: 13 residues. The CDR3 DNA is TGTGCCAGCAGAGACAGGGTCCAAAACATTCAGTACTTC. It yields the protein CASRDRVQNIQYF.

The V and J genes are TRBV11-1 and TRBJ2-1, with D possibly being TRBD2 (6 bases). Germline loops: CDR1 SGHAT, CDR2 FQDESV (reference sequence). V was cut by 2 bases and J by 0 bases, with 26 bases left in between. This CDR3 is built from 21 residues. DNA for the CDR3: TGTGCCAGCAGCTTACAAACCAACCCGGAGCGCGGGGCGAGCTCCTACAATGAGCAGTTCTTC. Residues: CASSLQTNPERGASSYNEQFF.

The chain recombines TRBV29-1 with TRBJ1-5; D remains unclear. With 0 bases removed from V and 2 bases from J, the gap between germline ends came to 8 bases. Germline CDR1 SQVTM, CDR2 ANQGSEA. CDR3 size: 14 residues. The CDR3 coding sequence is TGCAGCGTTGAAGACGTTATGTGCAATCAGCCCCAGCATTTT. Translation: CSVEDVMCNQPQHF.

This chain connects TRBV2 to TRBJ1-2; a possible D gene is TRBD1 (5 bases). CDR1 is SNHLY, CDR2 FYNNEI, per germline. The CDR3 extends over 13 amino acids. The V gene lost 7 bases and the J gene lost 3 bases, with 12 bases spanning the gap. The CDR3 bases are TGTGCCAGCACGAGGGGCCTTGACTATGGCTACACCTTC. It codes for CASTRGLDYGYTF. The whole variable domain, filled in from reference TRBV2 and TRBJ1-2, reads EPEVTQTPSHQVTQMGQEVILRCVPISNHLYFYWYRQILGQKVEFLVSFYNNEISEKSEIFDDQFSVERPDGSNFTLKIRSTKLEDSAMYFCASTRGLDYGYTFGSGTRLTVV.

The chain is built from TRBV5-1 and TRBJ1-2; a possible D gene is TRBD1 (5 bases). This CDR3 comprises 14 residues. Trimming cost V 4 bases and J 4 bases, with 14 bases left between them. CDR1 is SGHRS, CDR2 YFSETQ, per germline. CDR3 residues: CASSATSGLYGYTF. The DNA of the CDR3 is TGCGCCAGCAGCGCCACGTCGGGGCTCTATGGCTACACCTTC.

This clonotype was picked up a small number of times. V gene TRBV28 combines with J gene TRBJ1-2; 8 nucleotides agree with TRBD1. CDR3 length: 12 amino acids. The ends lost 9 bases at V and 5 bases at J; junction bases unmatched: 5. Germline CDR1 and CDR2: MDHEN and SYDVKM. Here the CDR3 reads CASTGGVYGYTF. The CDR3 DNA reads as TGTGCCAGTACAGGGGGGGTTTATGGCTACACCTTC.

The chain uses TRBV20-1 and TRBJ2-1, with 9 bases aligning to TRBD1. This CDR3 spans 14 amino acids. J gave up 4 bases and V 5 bases, and 6 bases lay outside the gene matches. Germline-derived CDR1 and CDR2 are DFQATT and SNEGSKA (reference sequence). CDR3 residues: CSAPRDRDYNEQFF. DNA for the CDR3: TGCAGTGCTCCTAGGGACAGGGATTACAATGAGCAGTTCTTC.

This clonotype was observed a few times. The chain uses TRBV4-1 and TRBJ2-5; D gene ambiguous. The DNA end is more similar to TRBJ2-7, so the J call may be wrong. CDR1 and CDR2 from the germline V gene are MGHRA and YSYEKL. CDR3 size: 15 residues. The CDR3: CASSPPSSHLYEQYF. The CDR3 DNA is TGCGCCAGCAGCCCGCCAAGTTCCCATTTGTACGAGCAGTACTTC.

The genes are TRBV20-1 and TRBJ2-5; D is possibly TRBD2 (6 bases). Deletions cut 2 bases from V and 5 bases from J, with 15 bases between. Germline CDR1 reads DFQATT; CDR2 reads SNEGSKA (reference sequence). The length of the CDR3 is 14 residues. The CDR3 loop is CSARKGTVGETQYF. In DNA, the CDR3 is TGCAGTGCTAGAAAAGGGACTGTCGGGGAGACCCAGTACTTC.

The rearrangement joins TRBV27 to TRBJ2-7, with D unclear. Judging by the DNA end, TRBJ2-4 fits better; the J call may be wrong. This CDR3 comprises 13 residues. Germline assignment: CDR1 MNHEY and CDR2 SMNVEV (reference sequence). CDR3 amino acids: CASSATSWNIQYF. CDR3 nucleotides: TGTGCCAGCAGTGCCACAAGTTGGAACATTCAGTACTTC.

This clonotype was seen a handful of times. The rearrangement links TRBV4-1 to TRBJ2-1; 9 bases are shared with TRBD1. CDR3 length: 16 residues. Germline V lookup: CDR1 MGHRA, CDR2 YSYEKL. Trimming removed 4 bases from V and 4 bases from J; junction bases left unmatched: 8. The CDR3 DNA follows: TGCGCCAGCAGCCTACGACAGGGGGGCGCGTACAATGAGCAGTTCTTC. It codes for CASSLRQGGAYNEQFF.

The DNA for the CDR3 is TGCAGTGCTCGAAGCGGGGCCCGTAGCACAGATACGCAGTATTTT. It translates to CSARSGARSTDTQYF. The chain recombines TRBV20-1 with TRBJ2-3, with 7 positions matching TRBD2. V dropped 5 bases and J dropped 0; count of bases not matched to a gene: 8. The germline CDR1 and CDR2 sequences are DFQATT and SNEGSKA (reference sequence). The CDR3 extends over 15 amino acids.

The V call is TRBV29-1, the J call TRBJ2-7; TRBD2 aligns across 7 bases. Germline V gene lookup returns CDR1 SQVTM and CDR2 ANQGSEA. V dropped 6 bases and J dropped 6; count of bases not matched to a gene: 5. The CDR3 is 11 residues long. The chain's CDR3 is CSVGDYSEQYF. DNA of the CDR3: TGCAGCGTAGGGGACTATTCCGAGCAGTACTTC.

This clonotype was detected a few times. The V call is TRBV20-1, the J call TRBJ2-7; maybe TRBD2 (6 bases). CDR3 size: 15 residues. V was clipped by 0 bases and J by 2 bases, with 14 bases between them. In germline, CDR1 is DFQATT, CDR2 SNEGSKA (reference sequence). The CDR3 spells CSARDRRGGPYEQYF. Here the CDR3 DNA reads TGCAGTGCTAGAGATCGGAGGGGAGGCCCCTACGAGCAGTACTTC.

The CDR3 here is CSASRVLHGYTF. The CDR3 coding sequence is TGCAGTGCTTCCAGGGTACTACATGGCTACACCTTC. The chain carries TRBV20-1 and TRBJ1-2, with a tentative D call TRBD1 (5 bases). This CDR3 comprises 12 residues. Trimming removed 5 bases from V and 6 bases from J, with 13 bases in between. CDR1 is DFQATT and CDR2 is SNEGSKA in the germline V gene (reference sequence).

This clonotype showed up just a few times. J is TRBJ2-1 and V is TRBV4-1; D is perhaps TRBD1 or TRBD2 (5 bases each). The CDR3 runs to 16 residues. Per germline, CDR1 MGHRA and CDR2 YSYEKL. V was clipped by 3 bases and J by 8 bases, with 20 bases between them. As DNA, the CDR3 is TGCGCCAGCAGCCATATAGTGAGGGGAAAGGCCGATGAGCAGTTCTTC. Its translation: CASSHIVRGKADEQFF.

As to this clonotype: A much larger clone differs by one base, so this may be a read error. V and J are TRBV12-3 or TRBV12-4 and TRBJ1-6; D is possibly TRBD1 (5 bases). With 6 bases removed from V and 7 bases from J, the gap between germline ends came to 13 bases. The CDR3 totals 14 residues. The CDR3 loop reads CASSRDSCNSPLHF. The CDR3 DNA reads TGTGCCAGCAGCCGAGACAGCTGCAATTCACCCCTCCACTTT.

The sample holds a few counts of this clonotype. V usage is TRBV5-5 and J usage is TRBJ1-1; D call uncertain. Germline V gene lookup returns CDR1 SGHKS and CDR2 YYEKEE (reference sequence). CDR3 length: 12 residues. Trimming pared 4 bases from V and 5 bases from J, leaving 9 bases between. The CDR3, as DNA: TGTGCCAGCAGCGCGGTCCTGACTGAAGCTTTCTTT. This sequence encodes CASSAVLTEAFF.

The chain links TRBV20-1 to TRBJ1-5; D is ambiguous. V lost 4 bases and J lost 9, with 7 bases in between. The CDR3 runs to 10 residues. Germline CDR1 is DFQATT and CDR2 is SNEGSKA (reference sequence). Here the CDR3 DNA reads TGCAGTGCTAATGGGTGGCCCCAGCATTTT. Amino acids: CSANGWPQHF.

This clonotype turned up a few times. The V gene is TRBV10-3, the J gene TRBJ1-5, with D perhaps matching TRBD1 (5 bases). The germline gives CDR1 ENHRY, CDR2 SYGVKD. V dropped 6 bases and J dropped 4 bases, with 16 bases sitting between them. CDR3 length equals 15 residues. CDR3 DNA sequence: TGTGCCATCAGCGGAGGGGAGGGAGGGAATCAGCCCCAGCATTTT. It is translated as CAISGGEGGNQPQHF.

The CDR3 nucleotides are TGTGCCAGCAGCCAAGATCGGGCAGGGGGGGAAAAACTGTTTTTT. Its translation is CASSQDRAGGEKLFF. The rearrangement links TRBV4-2 to TRBJ1-4; 7 bases align to TRBD1. The CDR3 spans 15 residues. Germline CDR1 reads LGHNA; CDR2 reads YNFKEQ. Trimming took 0 bases from V and 8 from J; bases not matched to a gene: 6.

This clonotype was observed a handful of times. The chain employs TRBV6-4 and TRBJ2-3; maybe TRBD2 (6 bases). The CDR3 totals 15 residues. Trimming removed 4 bases from V and 2 bases from J, with 13 bases in between. CDR1 and CDR2 (germline): MRHNA, SNTAGT. In nucleotides, the CDR3 is TGTGCCAGCAGTGTTTCTGGCGGGGTCACAGATACGCAGTATTTT. Its protein is CASSVSGGVTDTQYF.

This chain uses TRBV3-1 with TRBJ2-3; D is unresolved. Trimming cost V 5 bases and J 0 bases, with 12 bases left between them. This CDR3 comprises 15 residues. The germline V gene has CDR1 LGHDT and CDR2 YNNKEL (reference sequence). As DNA, the CDR3 is TGTGCCAGCAGCGAACAAAGGGCCAGCACAGATACGCAGTATTTT. Amino acids: CASSEQRASTDTQYF.

On this clonotype itself: This may arise from a read error, as a much more abundant clone is one base away. The chain employs TRBV7-9 and TRBJ1-6; 8 bases align to TRBD1. The CDR3 has 14 residues. Germline V gene lookup returns CDR1 SEHNR and CDR2 FQNEAQ (reference sequence). CDR3 DNA: TGTGCCGGCAGCCGGACAGGGCATAATTCACCCCTCCACTTT. Protein: CAGSRTGHNSPLHF.

The V call is TRBV20-1, the J call TRBJ2-1; 7 nucleotides align to TRBD2. Unmatched junction bases numbered 6, after V lost 3 bases and J lost 4 bases. CDR3 length equals 14 residues. Germline CDR1 and CDR2: DFQATT and SNEGSKA (reference sequence). The chain's CDR3 is CSASGGYDYNEQFF. DNA for the CDR3: TGCAGTGCTAGCGGGGGGTACGATTACAATGAGCAGTTCTTC.

The V call is TRBV20-1, the J call TRBJ2-4; 8 bases align to TRBD2. The DNA end lines up better with TRBJ2-7; the J call may be wrong. This CDR3 is 16 amino acids long. Germline values: CDR1 DFQATT, CDR2 SNEGSKA (reference sequence). The CDR3 spells CSAQVGIAGLAYEQYF. The CDR3 DNA is TGCAGTGCCCAAGTGGGGATAGCGGGGCTGGCGTACGAGCAGTACTTC.